The clone carrying this TCR beta chain occurred a few times. The sample originates from a study of blood T cells in healthy people across ages. This CDR3 spans 12 amino acids. Between the trimmed V and J ends, which lost 7 bases and 5 bases, there was a span of 11 bases. CDR1 SQVTM and CDR2 ANQGSEA come from the germline V gene. The authors ran a second PCR of about 6 to 12 cycles using a sample-barcoded 5' primer and a J-beta primer mix. Every cDNA molecule bore a tag from a template-switch adaptor containing 12 random nucleotides. The yield of each sample was at least 2.5 million CDR3-containing paired-end reads. MiXCR, run by TCRdb on the 5' RACE reads, gives a single entry per CDR3 protein. The data hold roughly 1 million distinct CDR3 sequences, with 25% observed a single time. These data also formed part of another study, on T cells of mothers and their children. That source notes: For related and unrelated pairs alike, thymic selection shapes TCR recombination output similarly. Normalized overlap was always slightly, never significantly, higher in related than unrelated mother-child pairs.

The genes are TRBV29-1 and TRBJ1-4; TRBD1 is a possible D gene (6 bases). The source material was blood. The origin of this receptor is a girl aged 2-10 years in good health. For the CDR3, the DNA is TGCAGCGGGTTTGACAGGAATGAAAAACTGTTTTTT. Its translation is CSGFDRNEKLFF.